This entry lists 5 T cell receptor beta chains sequenced from one sample in a study of radiation and T cells in renal cell carcinoma. TCRdb's copy holds only in-frame clones and misses some; the assay was immunoSEQ multiplex PCR. The data show 70,000 to 100,000 clones, over 65% seen once. Time point denoted: baseline pretreatment blood. Treatment described: 15 Gy SBRT to primary tumor, nephrectomy 4 weeks later. The specimen comprised blood, sampled from a patient whose treatment included radiotherapy and nephrectomy. Receptor source: a man in his sixties with renal cell carcinoma.

The chain combines TRBV27 with TRBJ2-4, with D possibly matching TRBD1 (6 bases). V gave up 5 bases and J gave up 6 bases, with 8 bases separating them. The germline CDR1 and CDR2 sequences are MNHEY and SMNVEV (reference sequence). CDR3 length: 12 residues. The CDR3 spells CASSDRRNIQYF. The CDR3 DNA is TGTGCCAGCAGTGACAGGAGAAACATTCAGTACTTC.

The chain has TRBV28 and TRBJ2-7; the match to TRBD2 covers 7 bases. This CDR3 comprises 14 residues. CDR1 is MDHEN and CDR2 is SYDVKM in the germline V gene. V was clipped by 7 bases and J by 0 bases; unmatched bases: 6. The CDR3 loop reads CASTPSGFSYEQYF. As DNA, the CDR3 is TGTGCCAGCACCCCTAGCGGATTCTCCTACGAGCAGTACTTC.

This clone has a single count. The V gene is TRBV14, the J gene TRBJ1-1; D ambiguous. Germline V gene sequence: CDR1 SGHDN, CDR2 FVKESK. CDR3 length equals 13 residues. Trimming removed 4 bases from V and 0 bases from J, with 6 bases in between. The chain's CDR3 is CASSRTLNTEAFF. CDR3 bases: TGTGCCAGCAGCCGGACCTTGAACACTGAAGCTTTCTTT.

This sequence joins TRBV5-1 and TRBJ2-5, with 8 nucleotides matching TRBD2. CDR3 size: 14 residues. J gave up 9 bases and V 4 bases, and 11 bases lay outside the gene matches. Germline V gives CDR1 SGHRS, CDR2 YFSETQ. Here the CDR3 reads CASSPGTSGGAQYF. The CDR3 bases are TGCGCCAGCAGCCCCGGGACTTCCGGGGGGGCCCAGTACTTC.

The count of this clone is one. The chain recombines TRBV5-1 with TRBJ2-1; weak D call: TRBD1 (6 bases). The germline V and J ends were trimmed by 4 bases and 6 bases, with 11 bases remaining between them. The length of the CDR3 is 13 residues. Germline CDR1 SGHRS, CDR2 YFSETQ. CDR3 sequence: CASSRNRANEQFF. In DNA, the CDR3 is TGCGCCAGCAGCCGGAACAGGGCCAATGAGCAGTTCTTC.